The T cell receptor beta chain under discussion was sequenced for a study of CD8 T cells in Susac syndrome. Comment on this clonotype: Its antigen is not known.

It was negative isolation that provided the CD8+ and CD4+ T cells, whereas TEMRA cells were enriched by FACS. After extraction with the RNeasy kit, roughly 0.45 to 1 ug of the RNA was reverse transcribed using random hexamers. Across 54 Vbeta and 13 Jbeta, immunoSEQ multiplex PCR amplified TCR beta CDR3. Via MiXCR, TCRdb re-called the immunoSEQ multiplex PCR reads, giving one row per CDR3 protein. The table shows approximately 150,000 distinct CDR3 sequences, with roughly 94% occurring only once. Findings of the study overall: Acknowledgment was made by the study that its TCR sequencing and HLA analysis involved a relatively small number of individuals.

Germline V gene sequence: CDR1 SGHTA, CDR2 FQGNSA. The length of the CDR3 is 15 residues. Trimming removed 5 bases from V and 5 bases from J, with 13 bases in between. Sequenced sample: CD4+ T cells from PBMCs. This chain joins TRBV7-2 and TRBJ1-6; D remains unclear. The TCR comes from a human donor in good health. CDR3 protein: CASSPTGRNNSPLHF. CDR3 nucleotide sequence: TGTGCCAGCAGCCCAACTGGACGGAATAATTCACCCCTCCACTTT.